This TCR beta chain was captured by sequencing in a study of vaccination effects on CD4 cells after COVID-19. ViraFEST assay sequencing came after antigen-specific CD4+ T cells were expanded with viral peptide pools. Following a roughly 9-day culture, CD4+ T cells were purified. Vaccination of participants consisted of two doses of either the BNT162b2 or mRNA-1273 vaccine. Every well housed 2.1 million or so PBMC, which grew in culture alongside roughly 10 IU/ml IL-2 and around 9.8 ug/ml peptides. Data came from immunoSEQ multiplex PCR; TCRdb stores just in-frame clones and leaves some out. The table has some 30,000 clones, 82% seen once. With regard to this clone: Its antigen is still unknown.

V was pared by 3 bases and J by 5 bases, with 17 bases between. Germline CDR1 and CDR2: LNHDA and SQIVND (reference sequence). This CDR3 has 16 amino acids. This material consisted of CD4+ T cells from PBMCs cultured with HCoV-NL63 spike peptides, taken after COVID-19 vaccination. The chain has TRBV19 and TRBJ1-5, with D uncertain. The sequence derives from a human donor who received a COVID-19 vaccine. Some clones in this sample may be carry-over from other donors' samples. This CDR3 is CASSIIRWQADQPQHF. CDR3 in DNA: TGTGCCAGTAGTATTATCAGATGGCAGGCCGATCAGCCCCAGCATTTT.